This T cell receptor (beta chain) is drawn from a study of blood T cell repertoires in COVID-19. Looking at the study overall: Specimens from acute and convalescent COVID-19 originated in the United States, Italy and Spain. PBMCs, B-cell-depleted T cells, or T cells provided the cDNA or gDNA that made up the material.

The CDR3 length is 15 residues. V was clipped by 5 bases and J by 4 bases, with 18 bases between them. Germline V CDR1 and CDR2: MNHEY, SVGEGT. This clone was detected only once. Original methodology: Nucleated cell counts were estimated from reference gene primer amplification. Some clones are missing from TCRdb's copy, which holds only in-frame ones; the method was immunoSEQ multiplex PCR. The V and J calls and clone size come from that table; D and trimming were worked out from the DNA. The table includes under 150,000 clones, around 85% detected once. The sequenced material came from peripheral blood. The receptor was derived from a woman older than 75 with acute or convalescent COVID-19. The chain is built from TRBV6-2 or TRBV6-3 and TRBJ2-7; possibly TRBD2 for D (5 bases). Here the CDR3 reads CASSGRLGGRYEQYF. In DNA, the CDR3 is TGTGCCAGCAGTGGAAGACTCGGAGGAAGGTACGAGCAGTACTTC.